This T cell receptor beta chain was observed in a study of blood T cell repertoires in COVID-19. Study summary: PBMCs, B-cell-depleted T cells, or T cells provided the cDNA or gDNA that made up the material.

TCRdb's copy holds only in-frame clones and misses some; the assay was immunoSEQ multiplex PCR. Here the sample spans about 260,000 clones, approximately 90% being singletons. The CDR3 length is 13 residues. Germline V gene sequence: CDR1 SGHVS, CDR2 FNYEAQ. Trimming left V 5 bases short and J 3 bases short, with 11 bases between. This clonotype originated in a woman in her 30s with acute COVID-19. The chain recombines TRBV7-6 with TRBJ2-7; D not resolved. Sequencing input: PBMCs or T cells enriched from blood (not recorded which). CDR3 bases: TGTGCCAGCAGCCTAGGCAACAGCTACGAGCAGTACTTC. It is translated as CASSLGNSYEQYF.